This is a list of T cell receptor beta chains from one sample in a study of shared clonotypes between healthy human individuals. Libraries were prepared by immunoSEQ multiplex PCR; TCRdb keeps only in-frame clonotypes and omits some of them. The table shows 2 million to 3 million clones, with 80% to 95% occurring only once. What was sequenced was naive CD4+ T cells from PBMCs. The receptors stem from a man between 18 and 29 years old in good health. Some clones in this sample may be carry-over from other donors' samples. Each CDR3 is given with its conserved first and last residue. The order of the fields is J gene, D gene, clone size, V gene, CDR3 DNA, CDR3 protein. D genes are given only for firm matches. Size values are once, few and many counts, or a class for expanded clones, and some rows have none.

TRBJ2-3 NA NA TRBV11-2 TGTGCCAGCAGCTTAGCCAGGGCTGGTAGCGACTTGAGTACGCAGTATTTT CASSLARAGSDLSTQYF
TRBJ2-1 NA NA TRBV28 TGTGCCAGCAGTTTGGGCGGGCAGTACAATGAGCAGTTCTTC CASSLGGQYNEQFF
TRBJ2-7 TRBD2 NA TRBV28 TGTGCCAGCACCCCGGGGCTAGCGGCCTACGAGCAGTACTTC CASTPGLAAYEQYF
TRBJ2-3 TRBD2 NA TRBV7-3 TGTGCCAGCAGCTTAATGGGAGGGCCCACAGATACGCAGTATTTT CASSLMGGPTDTQYF
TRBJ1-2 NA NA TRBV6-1 TGTGCCAGCAGAACAGGACCAGGTGGCTACACCTTC CASRTGPGGYTF
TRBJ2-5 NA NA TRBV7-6 TGTGCCAGCAGCTTAGGTTCCCAGGCCGGCGAGACCCAGTACTTC CASSLGSQAGETQYF
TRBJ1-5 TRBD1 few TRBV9 TGTGCCAGCAGCAAACAGGGGCGGGATCAGCCCCAGCATTTT CASSKQGRDQPQHF
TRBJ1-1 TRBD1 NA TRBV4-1 TGCGCCAGCAGCCAAGGGACAGGGGATAGAGGCACTGAAGCTTTCTTT CASSQGTGDRGTEAFF
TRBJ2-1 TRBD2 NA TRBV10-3 TGTGCCATCTCGACTAGCGGGAATGACAATGAGCAGTTCTTC CAISTSGNDNEQFF
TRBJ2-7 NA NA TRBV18 TGTGCCAGCTCACCACTTGAGGGGAATGAGCAGTACTTC CASSPLEGNEQYF
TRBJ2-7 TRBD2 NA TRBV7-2 TGTGCCAGCAGCTTATTAGGGACTAGCGGTGGGCAGTACTTC CASSLLGTSGGQYF
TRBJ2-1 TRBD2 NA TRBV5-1 TGCGCCAGCAGTCCGGGGGGTATCTACAATGAGCAGTTCTTC CASSPGGIYNEQFF
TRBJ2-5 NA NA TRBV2 TGTGCCAGCACCACCCGACAGCTTCAAGAGACCCAGTACTTC CASTTRQLQETQYF
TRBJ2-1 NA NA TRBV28 TGTGCCAGCAGGGGTAGTCGATTCTCCTACAATGAGCAGTTCTTC CASRGSRFSYNEQFF
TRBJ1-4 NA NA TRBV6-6 TGTGCCAGCAGGACTAATGAAAAACTGTTTTTT CASRTNEKLFF
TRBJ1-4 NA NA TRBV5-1 TGCGCCAGCAGCTTGGGAGGGCCGGGGGAAAAACTGTTTTTT CASSLGGPGEKLFF
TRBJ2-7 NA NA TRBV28 TGTGCCAGCAGTTTCCCCGCTGACGAACGGAGAAACGAGCAGTACTTC CASSFPADERRNEQYF
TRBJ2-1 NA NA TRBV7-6 TGTGCCAGCAGCTTATCCGGGAGTTACAATGAGCAGTTCTTC CASSLSGSYNEQFF
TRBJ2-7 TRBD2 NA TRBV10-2 TGCGCCAGCAGTGAGTCGAGGCGATCGGGGGGATTCGGTGGTGGGTACGAGCAGTACTTC CASSESRRSGGFGGGYEQYF
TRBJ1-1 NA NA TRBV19 TGTGCCAGTAGTCTCCCAGGGACGGACACTGAAGCTTTCTTT CASSLPGTDTEAFF
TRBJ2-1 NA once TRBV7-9 TGTGCCAGCAGCGAAGCAGGAAGTACCAACAATGAGCAGTTCTTC CASSEAGSTNNEQFF
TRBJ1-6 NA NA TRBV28 TGTGCCAGTACCCGGGCCCGGCCCTCACCCCTCCACTTT CASTRARPSPLHF
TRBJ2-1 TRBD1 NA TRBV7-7 TGTGCCAGCAGCTCCGGACAGGGGGATGCCGATGAGCAGTTCTTC CASSSGQGDADEQFF
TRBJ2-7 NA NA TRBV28 TGTGCCAGCACCCCATCTGGAAGGGGGACCGGTTCCTACGAGCAGTACTTC CASTPSGRGTGSYEQYF
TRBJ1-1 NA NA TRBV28 TGTGCCAGCGTCAGAAACCTTAACACTGAAGCTTTCTTT CASVRNLNTEAFF
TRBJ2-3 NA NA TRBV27 TGTGCCAGCAGTTTTTATAGGAGCAGGCGGGCAGATACGCAGTATTTT CASSFYRSRRADTQYF
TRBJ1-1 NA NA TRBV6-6 TGTGCCAGCAGTCTAGAGGAGAACACTGAAGCTTTCTTT CASSLEENTEAFF
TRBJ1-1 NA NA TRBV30 TGTGCCTGGAGCCCGGGACGGAGAATGAACACTGAAGCTTTCTTT CAWSPGRRMNTEAFF
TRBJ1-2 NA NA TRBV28 TGTGCCAGCAGTTTAAACAGGCGCTACACCTTC CASSLNRRYTF
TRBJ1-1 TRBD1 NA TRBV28 TGTGCCAGCAGTTGGACAGGGCCGCCTGAAGCTTTCTTT CASSWTGPPEAFF
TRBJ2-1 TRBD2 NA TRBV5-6 TGTGCCAGCAGCTCCTTAGCGGGAGGGAACCTCTACAATGAGCAGTTCTTC CASSSLAGGNLYNEQFF
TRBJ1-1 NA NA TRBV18 TGTGCCAGCTCACCATTGGGTACTGAAGCTTTCTTT CASSPLGTEAFF
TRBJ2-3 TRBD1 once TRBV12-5 TGTGCTAGTGGGACCGGGACAGGGGACCCAGATACGCAGTATTTT CASGTGTGDPDTQYF
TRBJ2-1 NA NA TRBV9 TGTGCCAGCAGCCCCGCCGGGAGCTCCTACAATGAGCAGTTCTTC CASSPAGSSYNEQFF
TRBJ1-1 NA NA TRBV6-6 TGTGCCAGCAGTTTGAGGGGCGCGGGGGAAGCTTTCTTT CASSLRGAGEAFF
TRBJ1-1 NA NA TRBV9 TGTGCCAGCAGCGGCGGGTTGAACACTGAAGCTTTCTTT CASSGGLNTEAFF
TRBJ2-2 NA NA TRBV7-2 TGTGCCAGCAGCCGACGATTTAAGAACACCGGGGAGCTGTTTTTT CASSRRFKNTGELFF
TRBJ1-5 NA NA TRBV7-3 TGTGCCAGCAGCCCCTCTCCCAATCAGCCCCAGCATTTT CASSPSPNQPQHF
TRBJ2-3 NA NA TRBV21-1 TGTGCCAGCAGCAAACGACCCTTATTGGAAGCAGATACGCAGTATTTT CASSKRPLLEADTQYF
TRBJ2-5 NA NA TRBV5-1 TGCGCCAGCAGCTTGGAGAGGGGGGACGAGACCCAGTACTTC CASSLERGDETQYF
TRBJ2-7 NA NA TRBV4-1 TGCGCCAGCAGCCACACAGGGTCCTCGATGGAGCAGTACTTC CASSHTGSSMEQYF
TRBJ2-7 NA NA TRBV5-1 TGCGCCAGCAGCTTCGGTGGGGGGAGCTCCTACGAGCAGTACTTC CASSFGGGSSYEQYF